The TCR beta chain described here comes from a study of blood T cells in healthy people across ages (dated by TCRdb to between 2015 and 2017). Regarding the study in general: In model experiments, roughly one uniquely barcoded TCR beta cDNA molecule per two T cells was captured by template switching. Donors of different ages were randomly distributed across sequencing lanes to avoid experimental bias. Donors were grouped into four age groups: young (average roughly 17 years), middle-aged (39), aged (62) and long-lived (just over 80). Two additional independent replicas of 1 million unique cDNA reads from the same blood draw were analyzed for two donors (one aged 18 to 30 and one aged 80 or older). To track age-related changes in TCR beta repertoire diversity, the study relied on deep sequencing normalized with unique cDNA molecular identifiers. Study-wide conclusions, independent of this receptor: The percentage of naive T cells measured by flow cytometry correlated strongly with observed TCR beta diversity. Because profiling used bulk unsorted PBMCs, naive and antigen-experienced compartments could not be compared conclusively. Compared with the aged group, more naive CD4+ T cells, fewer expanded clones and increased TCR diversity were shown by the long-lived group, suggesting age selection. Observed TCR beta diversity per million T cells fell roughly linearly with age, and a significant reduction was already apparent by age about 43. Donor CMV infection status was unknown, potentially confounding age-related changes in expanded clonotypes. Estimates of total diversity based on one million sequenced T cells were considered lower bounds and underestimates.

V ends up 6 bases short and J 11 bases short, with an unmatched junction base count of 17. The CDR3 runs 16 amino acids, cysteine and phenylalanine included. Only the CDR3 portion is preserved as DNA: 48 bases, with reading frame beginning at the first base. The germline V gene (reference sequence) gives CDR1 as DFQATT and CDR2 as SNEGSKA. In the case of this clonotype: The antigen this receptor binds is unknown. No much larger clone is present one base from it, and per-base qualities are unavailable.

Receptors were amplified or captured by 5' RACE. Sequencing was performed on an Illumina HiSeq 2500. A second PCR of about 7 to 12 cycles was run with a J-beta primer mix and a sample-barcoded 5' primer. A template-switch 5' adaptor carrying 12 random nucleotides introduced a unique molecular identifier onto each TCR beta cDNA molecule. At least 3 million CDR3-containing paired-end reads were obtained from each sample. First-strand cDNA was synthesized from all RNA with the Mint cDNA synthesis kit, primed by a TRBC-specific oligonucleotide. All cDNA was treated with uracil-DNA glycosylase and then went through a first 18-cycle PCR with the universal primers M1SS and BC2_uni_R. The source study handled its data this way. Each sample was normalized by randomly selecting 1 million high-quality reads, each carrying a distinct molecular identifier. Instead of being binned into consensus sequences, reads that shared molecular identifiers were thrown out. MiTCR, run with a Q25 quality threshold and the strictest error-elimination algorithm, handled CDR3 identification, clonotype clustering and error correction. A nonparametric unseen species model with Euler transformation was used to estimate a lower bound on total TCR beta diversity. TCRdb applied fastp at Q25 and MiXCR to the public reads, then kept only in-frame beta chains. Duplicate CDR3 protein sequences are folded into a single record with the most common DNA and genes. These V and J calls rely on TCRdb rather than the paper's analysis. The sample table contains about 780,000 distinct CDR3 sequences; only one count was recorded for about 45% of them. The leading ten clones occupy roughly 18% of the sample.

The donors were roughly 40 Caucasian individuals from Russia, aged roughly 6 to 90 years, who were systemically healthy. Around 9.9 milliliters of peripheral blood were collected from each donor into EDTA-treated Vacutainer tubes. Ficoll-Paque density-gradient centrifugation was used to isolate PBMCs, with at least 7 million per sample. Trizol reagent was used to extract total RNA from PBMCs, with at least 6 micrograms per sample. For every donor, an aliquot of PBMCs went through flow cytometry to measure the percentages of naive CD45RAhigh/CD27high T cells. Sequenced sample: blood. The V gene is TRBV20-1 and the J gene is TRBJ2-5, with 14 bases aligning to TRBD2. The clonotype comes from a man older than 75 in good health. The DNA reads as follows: TGCAGTGCAAAACCGGGACTAGCGGGAGTTCGGGATGAGCAGTACTTC. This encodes CSAKPGLAGVRDEQYF.